One T cell receptor beta chain is described in this entry. Antigen unknown. The sample belongs to a study of cytomegalovirus exposure and HLA in healthy donors. Study as a whole: In a later analysis, it was reported that the roughly 120 validation repertoires had been produced on the same platform as the 700 or so repertoires belonging to the first cohort. Points from the study as a whole: The classifier was said to identify cytomegalovirus status with high specificity and sensitivity. Specificity of a few CMV-associated chains for CMV antigens was verified in vitro. Despite most TCR sequences being rare, some public TCRs occurred in many donors.

In germline, CDR1 is SEHNR, CDR2 FQNEAQ (reference sequence). Unmatched junction bases numbered 5, after V lost 5 bases and J lost 0 bases. The CDR3 spans 16 residues. Data came from immunoSEQ multiplex PCR; TCRdb stores just in-frame clones and leaves some out. The repertoire holds tens of thousands of clones, with 90% to 97% as singletons. What was sequenced was PBMCs. J is TRBJ2-4 and V is TRBV7-9, with TRBD1 matching 9 bases. This clonotype was obtained from a man between 18 and 29 years old in good health and CMV-seropositive. CDR3 in DNA: TGTGCCAGCAGCCTCTGGACAGGGGAAGCCAAAAACATTCAGTACTTC. Amino acid sequence: CASSLWTGEAKNIQYF.